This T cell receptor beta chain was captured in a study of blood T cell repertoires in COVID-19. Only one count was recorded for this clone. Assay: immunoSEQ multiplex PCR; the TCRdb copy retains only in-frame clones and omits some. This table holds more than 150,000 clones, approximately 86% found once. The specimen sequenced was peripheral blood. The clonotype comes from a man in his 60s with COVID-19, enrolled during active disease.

The chain's CDR3 is CASTIGDRGANQPQHF. CDR3 sequence (DNA): TGTGCCAGTACCATAGGGGACAGGGGCGCCAATCAGCCCCAGCATTTT. The chain combines TRBV19 with TRBJ1-5; 10 bases line up with TRBD1. Germline lookup yields CDR1 LNHDA and CDR2 SQIVND (reference sequence). The trim removed 7 bases at V and 3 bases at J, leaving 9 bases unmatched. This CDR3 has 16 amino acids. The variable domain in full, completed from reference TRBV19 and TRBJ1-5, reads DGGITQSPKYLFRKEGQNVTLSCEQNLNHDAMYWYRQDPGQGLRLIYYSQIVNDFQKGDIAEGYSVSREKKESFPLTVTSAQKNPTAFYLCASTIGDRGANQPQHFGDGTRLSIL.